Listed here are 12 T cell receptor beta chains from one sample, sequenced in a study of blood T cells in healthy people across ages. Then a second PCR, running roughly 7 to 11 cycles, was carried out with a sample-barcoded 5' primer and a J-beta primer mix. Each CDR3 protein gets one entry after TCRdb re-called the 5' RACE reads with MiXCR. The sample lists just over 1 million distinct CDR3 sequences, 40% to 50% occurring once. The sequencing sample was made of blood. The receptors were gathered from a woman aged 60-75 years in good health.

The chain couples TRBV27 to TRBJ2-1; tentative D call: TRBD2 (6 bases). V was trimmed by 3 bases and J by 8 bases, leaving 11 bases between them. The CDR3 has 13 residues. From germline, CDR1 is MNHEY and CDR2 SMNVEV (reference sequence). The CDR3 DNA is TGTGCCAGCAGTTTCCGGGGGAATTATGAGCAGTTCTTC. This gives the protein CASSFRGNYEQFF.

The sample holds many counts of this clonotype. The chain has TRBV2 and TRBJ2-5; 7 bases are a match to TRBD1. The trim removed 8 bases at V and 2 bases at J, leaving 2 bases unmatched. The CDR3 has 12 residues. Germline V lookup: CDR1 SNHLY, CDR2 FYNNEI. The CDR3 protein is CASGTEQETQYF. CDR3 nucleotides: TGTGCCAGCGGGACAGAACAAGAGACCCAGTACTTC.

V is TRBV12-3 or TRBV12-4 and J is TRBJ2-7; 9 positions match TRBD2. The J call is uncertain, as TRBJ2-5 better fits the DNA end. The CDR3 covers 15 residues. This CDR3 is CASSSLSGRGETQYF. DNA of the CDR3: TGTGCCAGCAGCAGCCTTAGCGGGAGAGGAGAGACCCAGTACTTC.

The rearrangement joins TRBV7-9 to TRBJ2-2, with a tentative D call TRBD2 (7 bases). CDR1 and CDR2 (germline): SEHNR, FQNEAQ (reference sequence). V dropped 8 bases and J dropped 4 bases, with 17 bases sitting between them. This CDR3 comprises 15 residues. CDR3 nucleotides: TGTGCCAGCGACAGGTCTAGCGGAGGCACCGGGGAGCTGTTTTTT. It encodes CASDRSSGGTGELFF.

This clonotype was recorded many times. This chain uses TRBV29-1 with TRBJ2-5; the D gene could be TRBD1 or TRBD2 (5 bases each). This CDR3 region has 10 residues. With 3 bases removed from V and 10 bases from J, the gap between germline ends came to 9 bases. Germline assignment: CDR1 SQVTM and CDR2 ANQGSEA. In nucleotides, the CDR3 is TGCAGCGTTGACGTGGGGGACCAGTACTTC. Amino acids: CSVDVGDQYF. Together with reference TRBV29-1 and TRBJ2-5, the CDR3 gives the full variable domain: SAVISQKPSRDICQRGTSLTIQCQVDSQVTMMFWYRQQPGQSLTLIATANQGSEATYESGFVIDKFPISRPNLTFSTLTVSNMSPEDSSIYLCSVDVGDQYFGPGTRLLVL.

The chain carries TRBV3-1 and TRBJ2-1; D not certain. The CDR3 contains 13 residues. Germline V CDR1 and CDR2: LGHDT, YNNKEL (reference sequence). V was shortened by 1 base and J by 7 bases, with 8 bases between the two germline ends. The CDR3 loop reads CASSQVSRNEQFF. The CDR3 DNA reads as TGTGCCAGCAGCCAAGTGAGCCGGAATGAGCAGTTCTTC.

This clonotype has a handful of counts. The chain links TRBV20-1 to TRBJ2-1; 7 bases agree with TRBD2. J lost 3 bases, V lost 3 bases, and 8 bases had no gene match. From germline, CDR1 is DFQATT and CDR2 SNEGSKA (reference sequence). This CDR3 comprises 15 residues. The CDR3 DNA sequence: TGCAGTGCTAGTATGGCGGGAGTACGCTACAATGAGCAGTTCTTC. Translation: CSASMAGVRYNEQFF.

A few counts support this clonotype. The chain couples TRBV28 to TRBJ2-5; D gene unclear. Germline CDR1 reads MDHEN; CDR2 reads SYDVKM. The CDR3 covers 15 residues. The ends were cut back, 3 bases at V and 3 bases at J, with 14 bases in the middle. The CDR3, as DNA: TGTGCCAGCAGTTTTAATCCAGTCCACAAAGAGACCCAGTACTTC. Its translation: CASSFNPVHKETQYF.

This chain's CDR3 is CASSPTTLAGVYNEQFF. CDR3 nucleotide sequence: TGTGCCAGCAGTCCCACCACTCTAGCGGGGGTTTACAATGAGCAGTTCTTC. V usage is TRBV28 and J usage is TRBJ2-1; 10 nucleotides agree with TRBD2. This CDR3 comprises 17 residues. Per the germline V gene, CDR1 is MDHEN and CDR2 is SYDVKM. V gave up 5 bases and J gave up 4 bases; unmatched junction bases: 11.

The gene calls are TRBV15 and TRBJ2-7; TRBD2 matches 9 bases. This CDR3 has 15 residues. J gave up 6 bases and V 0 bases, and 6 bases lay outside the gene matches. Germline V CDR1 and CDR2: LNHNV, YYDKDF (reference sequence). This chain's CDR3 is CATSRELAGVGEQYF. CDR3 in DNA: TGTGCCACCAGCAGAGAATTAGCGGGAGTGGGCGAGCAGTACTTC.

The sample holds a few counts of this clonotype. CDR3 residues: CASSSTWTSRKEQYF. For the CDR3, the DNA is TGTGCCAGCAGCTCAACCTGGACTAGCAGAAAAGAGCAGTACTTC. The chain recombines TRBV7-9 with TRBJ2-7; 8 bases are a match to TRBD2. The CDR3 totals 15 residues. V gave up 4 bases and J gave up 7 bases; unmatched junction bases: 12. Germline V gene sequence: CDR1 SEHNR, CDR2 FQNEAQ (reference sequence).

The rearrangement links TRBV12-3 or TRBV12-4 to TRBJ1-6; D might be TRBD1 (5 bases). The CDR3 length is 14 residues. The V end was cut by 6 bases, the J end by 7 bases, with 13 bases between. CDR3 DNA: TGTGCCAGCAGAGGGACCGGGCGGAATTCACCCCTCCACTTT. The encoded protein is CASRGTGRNSPLHF.